A single sample is the source of the 25 T cell receptor beta chains below, sequenced in a study of CD8 T cells in Susac syndrome. A quantity of about 0.5 to 1 ug RNA underwent reverse transcription using random hexamers. Each CDR3 protein gets one entry after TCRdb re-called the immunoSEQ multiplex PCR reads with MiXCR. The table includes some 450,000 distinct CDR3 sequences, more than 70% detected once. Sequencing was done on a sample of CD8+ T cells from PBMCs. These TCRs come from a human donor with multiple sclerosis.

Concerning this clonotype: The junction departs from germline at one end; a sequencing error may be responsible. The chain links TRBV5-4 to TRBJ1-5; TRBD1 agrees at 10 bases. The V gene's germline CDR1 is SGHNT and CDR2 YYREEE (reference sequence). The CDR3 has 15 residues. The CDR3, as DNA: TGTGCCAGCAGCGAAGGGACAGGGGTCAATCACCCCCAGCATTTT. As protein: CASSEGTGVNHPQHF.

The chain has TRBV5-6 and TRBJ1-1; D unresolved. Trimming stripped 6 bases from V and 0 bases from J, with 15 bases between. This CDR3 is built from 15 residues. The germline V gene has CDR1 SGHDT and CDR2 YYEEEE. Here the CDR3 reads CASNPRSAVNTEAFF. Written as DNA, the CDR3 is TGTGCCAGCAACCCCCGCAGCGCAGTGAACACTGAAGCTTTCTTT.

This chain joins TRBV4-1 and TRBJ1-5; D gene ambiguous. The ends were cut back, 0 bases at V and 0 bases at J, with 9 bases in the middle. Germline CDR1 and CDR2: MGHRA and YSYEKL. The CDR3 covers 16 residues. In DNA, the CDR3 is TGCGCCAGCAGCCAAGATCTCAGCTATAGCAATCAGCCCCAGCATTTT. As protein: CASSQDLSYSNQPQHF.

The V and J genes are TRBV5-1 and TRBJ2-3; D tentatively reads TRBD1 or TRBD2 (5 bases each). The CDR3 length is 15 residues. Germline V lookup: CDR1 SGHRS, CDR2 YFSETQ. V was pared by 2 bases and J by 4 bases, with 14 bases between. CDR3 in amino acids: CASSFSPGTADTQYF. The CDR3 DNA reads TGCGCCAGCAGCTTCTCTCCAGGGACGGCAGATACGCAGTATTTT.

This clonotype was counted once. The rearrangement links TRBV28 to TRBJ1-1; a weak D match, TRBD1 (6 bases). V gave up 2 bases and J gave up 3 bases, with 10 bases separating them. CDR3 size: 14 residues. CDR1 and CDR2 from the germline V gene are MDHEN and SYDVKM. The DNA of the CDR3 is TGTGCCAGCAGTTTACCCGGGACACACACTGAAGCTTTCTTT. Its protein is CASSLPGTHTEAFF. Full variable domain (remainder filled in from reference TRBV28 and TRBJ1-1): DVKVTQSSRYLVKRTGEKVFLECVQDMDHENMFWYRQDPGLGLRLIYFSYDVKMKEKGDIPEGYSVSREKKERFSLILESASTNQTSMYLCASSLPGTHTEAFFGQGTRLTVV.

The chain uses TRBV20-1 and TRBJ2-4, with 8 bases identical to TRBD1. From germline, CDR1 is DFQATT and CDR2 SNEGSKA (reference sequence). There are 15 residues in the CDR3. With 0 bases clipped from V and 3 bases from J, the junction kept 4 bases outside the gene matches. The DNA for the CDR3 is TGCAGTGCTAGAGACAGGGGGCCGGTCAAAAACATTCAGTACTTC. Amino acid sequence: CSARDRGPVKNIQYF.

The V gene is TRBV7-6, the J gene TRBJ1-5; D is undetermined. Trimming left V 1 base short and J 4 bases short, with 11 bases between. The CDR3 spans 15 residues. The germline V gene has CDR1 SGHVS and CDR2 FNYEAQ. The CDR3: CASSLDPGWNQPQHF. CDR3 bases: TGTGCCAGCAGCTTAGATCCAGGCTGGAATCAGCCCCAGCATTTT.

V and J are TRBV7-9 and TRBJ2-5, with TRBD2 as a possible D gene (6 bases). Germline CDR1 SEHNR, CDR2 FQNEAQ (reference sequence). The CDR3 consists of 16 residues. Trimming pared 3 bases from V and 4 bases from J, leaving 18 bases between. The chain's CDR3 is CASSFPGLGVRETQYF. The CDR3 DNA reads as TGTGCCAGCAGCTTTCCGGGACTTGGGGTACGAGAGACCCAGTACTTC.

The chain links TRBV27 to TRBJ2-2, with TRBD2 identical over 15 bases. Germline CDR1 is MNHEY and CDR2 is SMNVEV (reference sequence). There are 17 residues in the CDR3. Unmatched junction bases numbered 1, after V lost 2 bases and J lost 3 bases. In DNA, the CDR3 is TGTGCCAGCAGTTTAGGACTAGCGGGAGGGGACACCGGGGAGCTGTTTTTT. It specifies CASSLGLAGGDTGELFF.

The chain carries TRBV2 and TRBJ2-7, with TRBD1 matching 7 bases. The CDR3 is made up of 15 amino acids. J was trimmed by 4 bases and V by 2 bases; bases with no gene match: 8. Germline CDR1 reads SNHLY; CDR2 reads FYNNEI. The CDR3 reads CASSEIDRVGYEQYF. CDR3 DNA sequence: TGTGCCAGCAGTGAAATTGACAGGGTGGGATACGAGCAGTACTTC. Full variable domain (outside the CDR3, taken from reference TRBV2 and TRBJ2-7): EPEVTQTPSHQVTQMGQEVILRCVPISNHLYFYWYRQILGQKVEFLVSFYNNEISEKSEIFDDQFSVERPDGSNFTLKIRSTKLEDSAMYFCASSEIDRVGYEQYFGPGTRLTVT.

Here the CDR3 reads CASSLEGSKTQYF. In DNA form, the CDR3 reads TGTGCCAGCAGTTTAGAGGGGAGTAAGACCCAGTACTTC. The chain has TRBV12-3 or TRBV12-4 and TRBJ2-5; D is perhaps TRBD1 or TRBD2 (5 bases each). CDR3 length equals 13 residues. V dropped 1 base and J dropped 6 bases, with 9 bases sitting between them.

The CDR3 loop reads CASSLGQGVINEQFF. In nucleotides, the CDR3 is TGTGCCAGCAGCCTGGGACAGGGGGTCATTAATGAGCAGTTCTTC. This chain connects TRBV6-5 to TRBJ2-1, with 11 bases identical to TRBD1. The CDR3 contains 15 residues. Germline trimming cut 6 bases from V and 7 bases from J; bases unmatched to any gene: 8. Germline V gene data show CDR1 as MNHEY and CDR2 as SVGAGI.

The chain recombines TRBV6-1 with TRBJ2-1; no clear D gene. V lost 7 bases, J lost 9 bases, and 13 bases lay in between. The CDR3 runs 12 residues. Germline V gives CDR1 MNHNS, CDR2 SASEGT. CDR3: CASTTELIEQFF. The CDR3 region has the DNA TGTGCCAGCACCACAGAGCTTATTGAGCAGTTCTTC.

The chain combines TRBV18 with TRBJ2-7; TRBD1 might be the D (5 bases). Germline CDR1 reads KGHSH; CDR2 reads LQKENI. Trimming removed 3 bases from V and 4 bases from J, with 19 bases in between. The CDR3 is 16 residues long. The CDR3 is CASSPDPQGRVYEQYF. For the CDR3, the DNA is TGTGCCAGCTCACCCGACCCCCAGGGCAGGGTTTACGAGCAGTACTTC.

This chain joins TRBV4-1 and TRBJ1-2, with a weak D call TRBD1 (5 bases). The CDR3 consists of 14 residues. Germline-derived CDR1 and CDR2 are MGHRA and YSYEKL. Deletions cut 4 bases from V and 5 bases from J, with 14 bases between. This chain's CDR3 is CASSRSSTDYGYTF. The CDR3 bases are TGCGCCAGCAGCCGGTCATCGACAGATTATGGCTACACCTTC.

The chain has TRBV6-2 or TRBV6-3 and TRBJ2-1; the D is unclear. The CDR3 contains 14 residues. The V and J ends lost 5 bases and 3 bases respectively, with 11 bases between them. The germline V gene has CDR1 MNHEY and CDR2 SVGEGT. The chain's CDR3 is CASSTFSIYNEQFF. The CDR3 bases are TGTGCCAGCAGTACCTTTAGTATCTACAATGAGCAGTTCTTC.

The chain uses TRBV5-1 and TRBJ2-1; D not certain. Germline-derived CDR1 and CDR2 are SGHRS and YFSETQ. The length of the CDR3 is 12 residues. V gave up 4 bases and J gave up 8 bases, with 10 bases separating them. CDR3: CASSLIVHEQFF. The CDR3 bases are TGCGCCAGCAGCCTGATCGTCCATGAGCAGTTCTTC.

V gene TRBV4-1 combines with J gene TRBJ1-5; D is uncertain. Germline lookup yields CDR1 MGHRA and CDR2 YSYEKL. With 1 base removed from V and 2 bases from J, the gap between germline ends came to 9 bases. CDR3 size: 15 residues. CDR3 sequence reads: CASSQVSEGNQPQHF. The CDR3 coding sequence is TGCGCCAGCAGCCAAGTATCGGAGGGCAATCAGCCCCAGCATTTT.

The V gene is TRBV6-5, the J gene TRBJ1-1; D is ambiguous. The CDR3 spans 13 residues. Germline lookup yields CDR1 MNHEY and CDR2 SVGAGI. The ends were cut back, 0 bases at V and 4 bases at J, with 6 bases in the middle. The CDR3 sequence is CASSYSDTTEAFF. As DNA, the CDR3 is TGTGCCAGCAGTTACTCAGACACCACTGAAGCTTTCTTT.

The chain combines TRBV27 with TRBJ1-1; possible D gene TRBD1, 5 bases. Deletions cut 4 bases from V and 0 bases from J, with 9 bases between. This CDR3 region has 14 residues. CDR1 MNHEY and CDR2 SMNVEV come from the germline V gene (reference sequence). CDR3 sequence: CASSSGTLNTEAFF. The CDR3 coding sequence is TGTGCCAGCAGTTCCGGGACGTTGAACACTGAAGCTTTCTTT.

This clonotype was seen once. The chain uses TRBV27 and TRBJ1-1, with a weak D call TRBD1 (6 bases). Trimming pared 1 base from V and 1 base from J, leaving 10 bases between. Germline loops: CDR1 MNHEY, CDR2 SMNVEV (reference sequence). This CDR3 has 15 amino acids. The CDR3 region is CASSLFGGENTEAFF. CDR3 nucleotides: TGTGCCAGCAGTTTATTTGGGGGCGAGAACACTGAAGCTTTCTTT.

This clonotype was counted between two and nine times. The rearrangement uses TRBV19 and TRBJ2-2, with D unclear. The CDR3 has 14 residues. The germline gives CDR1 LNHDA, CDR2 SQIVND (reference sequence). Between the trimmed V and J ends, which lost 11 bases and 3 bases, there was a span of 16 bases. CDR3 loop: CAAKPAADTGELFF. In nucleotides, the CDR3 is TGTGCCGCAAAACCGGCAGCTGACACCGGGGAGCTGTTTTTT.

This clonotype has only a few counts. The chain uses TRBV4-2 and TRBJ2-1; D ambiguous. This CDR3 is built from 15 residues. Per the germline V gene, CDR1 is LGHNA and CDR2 is YNFKEQ. Trimming stripped 1 base from V and 4 bases from J, with 11 bases between. As DNA, the CDR3 is TGTGCCAGCAGCCAAGTTATCGGGCGGTACAATGAGCAGTTCTTC. This gives the protein CASSQVIGRYNEQFF.

This clonotype was seen more than once but under ten times. The chain recombines TRBV12-3 or TRBV12-4 with TRBJ2-1, with D possibly being TRBD2 (5 bases). The CDR3 is 12 amino acids. Trimming pared 11 bases from V and 4 bases from J, leaving 12 bases between. The chain's CDR3 is CASKGGYNEQFF. Written as DNA, the CDR3 is TGTGCCTCAAAAGGCGGGTACAATGAGCAGTTCTTC.

This clonotype was detected only once. The V gene is TRBV5-1, the J gene TRBJ1-1, with D uncertain. The V and J ends lost 6 bases and 1 base respectively, with 16 bases between them. CDR1 and CDR2 from the germline V gene are SGHRS and YFSETQ. The CDR3 is 15 residues long. CDR3 nucleotide sequence: TGCGCCAGCAAATCCGGATTCGATACGAACACTGAAGCTTTCTTT. Protein product: CASKSGFDTNTEAFF.